This T cell receptor beta chain was sequenced in a study of T cell repertoires in ileal Crohn's disease. Only in-frame clones appear in the TCRdb table, and some are missing; sequencing was by immunoSEQ multiplex PCR. In the table there are roughly 8,600 clones, 70% to 90% of which are singletons. This sample's time point: inflamed ileum from the surgical specimen. Germline V CDR1 and CDR2: GTSNPN, SVGIG (reference sequence). The CDR3 spans 10 residues. With 7 bases removed from V and 5 bases from J, the gap between germline ends came to 8 bases. Material for sequencing was ileal tissue. The V and J genes are TRBV30 and TRBJ1-1; possibly TRBD1 for D (5 bases). This clonotype was sampled from an adult with Crohn's disease. The CDR3 is CAFYRTEAFF. In DNA form, the CDR3 reads TGTGCCTTTTACAGGACTGAAGCTTTCTTT.